This T cell receptor (beta chain) comes out of a study of blood T cell repertoires in COVID-19. Study background: Spain, Italy and the United States supplied samples that represented acute and convalescent COVID-19. Sample material is recorded as cDNA or gDNA derived from T cells, B-cell-depleted T cells, or PBMCs.

As processed by the authors: By means of reference gene primer amplification, nucleated cell counts were estimated. TCRdb keeps only in-frame clones here, not all; method: immunoSEQ multiplex PCR. V, J and clone size are taken as reported in that table, and D and trimming were inferred from the DNA itself. This table holds some 100,000 clones, more than 75% found once. The CDR3 is made up of 16 amino acids. Material for sequencing was peripheral blood. The sequence derives from a woman between 25 and 40 years old with acute or convalescent COVID-19. The rearrangement joins TRBV21-1 to TRBJ1-3; TRBD1, as called in the table, went unchecked against the DNA. TRBV21-1 is listed as a pseudogene. The CDR3 region is CASRRGTGYDGNTIYF. The CDR3 bases are TGTGCCAGCAGAAGAGGGACAGGGTATGATGGAAACACCATATATTTT.